The present T cell receptor (beta chain) was sequenced within a study of radiation and T cells in renal cell carcinoma. Study findings and constraints: Top tumor clonotypes rose in blood 2 weeks post-radiation, then contracted. No pretreatment tumor biopsies were available for baseline clonotypes.

This CDR3 comprises 12 residues. The germline V gene encodes CDR1 LNHDA and CDR2 SQIVND (reference sequence). Trimming left V 8 bases short and J 12 bases short, with 17 bases between. This clone has just a few counts. The antigen is not known. Repertoires were generated with immunoSEQ multiplex PCR, while TCRdb's copy carries only in-frame clones and drops some. The repertoire has roughly 160,000 clones, about 88% of them found once; the top ten carry 11%. Documented time point: blood 4 weeks post-SBRT, at nephrectomy. As to treatment: 15 Gy SBRT to primary tumor, nephrectomy 4 weeks later. This renal cell carcinoma was of the clear cell type.

This receptor was identified in a woman between 50 and 59 years old with renal cell carcinoma. The specimen was blood, collected from a patient whose treatment included radiotherapy and nephrectomy. The chain has TRBV19 and TRBJ2-1; perhaps D is TRBD1 or TRBD2 (6 bases each). The CDR3 protein is CASRRGQGGQFF. DNA for the CDR3: TGTGCCAGTCGTCGGGGGCAGGGAGGGCAGTTCTTC.